These 21 T cell receptor beta chains were all obtained from the same sample, sequenced in a study of vaccination effects on CD4 cells after COVID-19 (dated by TCRdb to between 2021 and 2024). After about 9 days of culture, CD4+ T cells were isolated with the EasySep CD4+ T cell isolation kit. Receptor libraries were prepared by the immunoSEQ multiplex PCR assay. Held by TCRdb, this immuneACCESS table contains in-frame sequences only and omits some clones. Under half of the omission traces to an unresolved V gene where checked; the cause of the rest is unknown. This sample comprises tens of thousands of clones, about 72% of them detected only once. The ten largest clonotypes hold under 25% of the sample. Their antigens remain unidentified. Sequencing was performed on CD4+ T cells from PBMCs cultured without peptide, taken before COVID-19 vaccination. The receptors come from a human donor who had a prior SARS-CoV-2 infection.

J is TRBJ2-5 and V is TRBV7-6; D unclear. Germline V lookup: CDR1 SGHVS, CDR2 FNYEAQ. The CDR3 runs 13 residues. Trimming cost V 4 bases and J 1 base, with 7 bases left between them. This CDR3 reads CASSWYVQETQYF. The CDR3 DNA reads as TGTGCCAGCAGCTGGTACGTCCAAGAGACCCAGTACTTC.

This chain uses TRBV5-4 with TRBJ2-3, with D unclear. CDR3 length: 15 residues. The germline V gene has CDR1 SGHNT and CDR2 YYREEE (reference sequence). V lost 3 bases and J 7 bases, leaving 18 bases between the germline ends. CDR3 nucleotides: TGTGCCAGCAGCTCCAAAGACTCCTCCGGATATACGCAGTATTTT. It codes for CASSSKDSSGYTQYF.

The chain recombines TRBV6-2 or TRBV6-3 with TRBJ2-7; TRBD2 matches at 11 bases. The junction had 7 bases not matched to a gene; V was cut back by 6 bases and J by 3 bases. CDR3 length: 15 residues. Germline V gene data show CDR1 as MNHEY and CDR2 as SVGEGT. CDR3 sequence (DNA): TGTGCCAGCAGCCTTGGGACTAGCGGAAACTACGAGCAGTACTTC. Amino acids: CASSLGTSGNYEQYF.

The chain recombines TRBV19 with TRBJ1-2; 7 bases line up with TRBD1. The V gene end was trimmed by 4 bases and the J gene end by 8 bases; junction bases not matched to a gene: 19. The germline V gene has CDR1 LNHDA and CDR2 SQIVND (reference sequence). The CDR3 spans 17 residues. The CDR3 DNA is TGTGCCAGTAGTAACTCGGGGAGGGGGCCAGTAGTTGACGGCTACACCTTC. Translation: CASSNSGRGPVVDGYTF.

As DNA, the CDR3 is TGTGCCAGCAGCGGGGGGGGGCCTTCCCCGTACTATGGCTACACCTTC. It encodes CASSGGGPSPYYGYTF. The V gene is TRBV9, the J gene TRBJ1-2; D is possibly TRBD1 (6 bases). Germline lookup yields CDR1 SGDLS and CDR2 YYNGEE. V gave up 3 bases and J gave up 3 bases, with 18 bases separating them. CDR3 length equals 16 residues.

The chain links TRBV5-1 to TRBJ2-7; perhaps TRBD1 as D (5 bases). The V gene lost 3 bases and the J gene lost 4 bases, with 17 bases spanning the gap. Germline V gene sequence: CDR1 SGHRS, CDR2 YFSETQ. This CDR3 spans 15 amino acids. Here the CDR3 reads CASSSPDSGMYEQYF. The CDR3 DNA is TGCGCCAGCAGCTCTCCCGACAGTGGCATGTACGAGCAGTACTTC.

This clone appeared a few times. J is TRBJ2-2 and V is TRBV6-5; D gene ambiguous. This CDR3 has 14 residues. Germline CDR1 and CDR2: MNHEY and SVGAGI. V lost 0 bases to trimming and J lost 1 base, with 3 bases between them. This CDR3 is CASSYSGNTGELFF. For the CDR3, the DNA is TGTGCCAGCAGTTACTCGGGGAACACCGGGGAGCTGTTTTTT.

This clone was found a few times. V usage is TRBV7-3 and J usage is TRBJ2-2, with 8 bases lining up with TRBD2. Germline V gives CDR1 SGHTA, CDR2 FQGTGA. This CDR3 comprises 15 residues. With V trimmed by 5 bases and J by 4 bases, 6 bases remained unmatched. The CDR3 DNA reads TGTGCCAGCAGCACATCCGGGACTAGCACCGGGGAGCTGTTTTTT. Its protein is CASSTSGTSTGELFF.

This sequence joins TRBV7-2 and TRBJ1-4; tentative D call: TRBD1 (6 bases). CDR1 is SGHTA, CDR2 FQGNSA, per germline. The CDR3 consists of 15 residues. V lost 0 bases to trimming and J lost 8 bases, with 13 bases between them. CDR3 protein: CASSLADRQWEKLFF. The CDR3 DNA reads TGTGCCAGCAGCTTAGCGGACAGACAATGGGAAAAACTGTTTTTT.

The gene calls are TRBV4-2 and TRBJ2-1, with unresolved D. The CDR3 runs to 14 residues. The germline V and J ends were trimmed by 3 bases and 6 bases, with 12 bases remaining between them. Germline-derived CDR1 and CDR2 are LGHNA and YNFKEQ. CDR3 coding DNA: TGTGCCAGCAGCCATGCTAGTGGCCGCAATGAGCAGTTCTTC. Protein product: CASSHASGRNEQFF.

The chain employs TRBV3-1 (or the pseudogene TRBV3-2) and TRBJ2-1; 9 nucleotides line up with TRBD1. With 3 bases clipped from V and 1 base from J, the junction kept 4 bases outside the gene matches. Germline V gives CDR1 LGHDT, CDR2 YNNKEL (reference sequence). The CDR3 is 16 amino acids. The CDR3 DNA reads TGTGCCAGCAGCCACTCGGACAGGGGTTCCTACAATGAGCAGTTCTTC. Amino acid sequence: CASSHSDRGSYNEQFF.

V and J are TRBV9 and TRBJ2-1, with 10 bases that match TRBD2. Germline trimming cut 2 bases from V and 7 bases from J; bases unmatched to any gene: 6. The CDR3 covers 15 residues. Germline V gives CDR1 SGDLS, CDR2 YYNGEE. The DNA for the CDR3 is TGTGCCAGCAGCGTGACCGGGACTAGCGTAAATGAGCAGTTCTTC. Encoded protein: CASSVTGTSVNEQFF.

V usage is TRBV27 and J usage is TRBJ1-1; TRBD1 agrees at 8 bases. Trimming at V came to 6 bases and at J to 4 bases, leaving 10 bases not matched to a gene. The CDR3 has 15 amino acids. Germline V gives CDR1 MNHEY, CDR2 SMNVEV (reference sequence). The DNA for the CDR3 is TGTGCCAGCAGCCCTACCTGGACAGGGCGCACTGAAGCTTTCTTT. This gives the protein CASSPTWTGRTEAFF.

The rearrangement links TRBV4-1 to TRBJ2-2; 13 positions agree with TRBD2. Germline loops: CDR1 MGHRA, CDR2 YSYEKL. With 4 bases clipped from V and 1 base from J, the junction kept 3 bases outside the gene matches. CDR3 length: 17 amino acids. The CDR3: CASSRRTSGRNTGELFF. The CDR3 DNA follows: TGCGCCAGCAGCCGAAGGACTAGCGGGAGGAACACCGGGGAGCTGTTTTTT.

A few counts support this clone. The V and J genes are TRBV24-1 and TRBJ1-2; a weak D match, TRBD1 (5 bases). The CDR3 is made up of 14 amino acids. Germline V CDR1 and CDR2: KGHDR, SFDVKD. The V end was cut by 3 bases, the J end by 5 bases, with 12 bases between. CDR3 bases: TGTGCCACCAGTGATCCCGGGACGGAGTATGGCTACACCTTC. It is translated as CATSDPGTEYGYTF.

This chain connects TRBV27 to TRBJ2-5, with 12 bases matching TRBD2. The trim removed 6 bases at V and 0 bases at J, leaving 2 bases unmatched. The CDR3 spans 15 residues. The germline V gene has CDR1 MNHEY and CDR2 SMNVEV (reference sequence). Written as DNA, the CDR3 is TGTGCCAGCAGCCGACTAGCGGGGGACCAAGAGACCCAGTACTTC. As protein: CASSRLAGDQETQYF.

The chain recombines TRBV5-5 with TRBJ1-2; D may be TRBD1 (6 bases). The germline V gene encodes CDR1 SGHKS and CDR2 YYEKEE (reference sequence). The CDR3 has 15 residues. V was pared by 4 bases and J by 0 bases, with 13 bases between. CDR3 sequence: CASSLAGVTNYGYTF. The CDR3 DNA sequence: TGTGCCAGCAGCCTGGCAGGGGTTACTAACTATGGCTACACCTTC.

The sample holds a few counts of this clone. This chain uses TRBV11-3 with TRBJ2-3, with D tentatively TRBD2 (6 bases). The germline V gene has CDR1 SGHNT and CDR2 YENEEA. V lost 0 bases to trimming and J lost 1 base, with 8 bases between them. This CDR3 contains 15 residues. In DNA form, the CDR3 reads TGTGCCAGCAGCTTAGACGGGGGACGCACAGATACGCAGTATTTT. It yields the protein CASSLDGGRTDTQYF.

The V gene is TRBV29-1, the J gene TRBJ2-1, with 8 bases that match TRBD2. CDR1 SQVTM and CDR2 ANQGSEA come from the germline V gene. V trimming: 4 bases; J trimming: 1 base; junction bases outside the gene matches: 6. This CDR3 region has 15 residues. The CDR3 DNA reads as TGCAGCGTTGTTGGCGGGAGGACGTCCTACAATGAGCAGTTCTTC. Its translation is CSVVGGRTSYNEQFF.

The J gene is TRBJ1-2, the V gene TRBV19; TRBD1 is a possible D gene (5 bases). V was shortened by 0 bases and J by 5 bases, with 16 bases between the two germline ends. The CDR3 length is 16 residues. Germline-derived CDR1 and CDR2 are LNHDA and SQIVND (reference sequence). This chain's CDR3 is CASSIEGREPWYGYTF. The CDR3 DNA reads as TGTGCCAGTAGTATAGAAGGCAGGGAGCCGTGGTATGGCTACACCTTC.

This chain links TRBV9 with TRBJ1-1; D gene unclear. Germline CDR1 is SGDLS and CDR2 is YYNGEE. The CDR3 consists of 14 residues. V lost 3 bases, J lost 1 base, and 10 bases lay in between. CDR3 in amino acids: CASSERAGNTEAFF. The CDR3 DNA sequence: TGTGCCAGCAGCGAGAGGGCAGGGAACACTGAAGCTTTCTTT.